The clone carrying this T cell receptor beta chain was counted many times. What it binds is not known. Orbital computed tomography, thyroid ultrasound, serum thyroxine and TRAb, and clinical symptoms together informed the diagnoses. The source of the PBMCs was 10 ml of fresh peripheral blood. This sample was taken from a study of T cells in Graves' hyperthyroidism and ophthalmopathy. The CDR3 has 13 residues. Looked up from germline, CDR1 is LNHDA and CDR2 is SQIVND (reference sequence). Trimming shortened V by 5 bases and J by 0 bases, and 8 bases separated the two germline ends. Using RNA transcripts as the source, TCR beta CDR3 regions were amplified. HTBI primers were employed in a first-round RT-PCR of the TCR CDR3. MiXCR, applied by TCRdb to the multiplex PCR reads, yields one record per CDR3 protein. The sample yields roughly 800,000 distinct CDR3 sequences, 38% seen once. Findings and caveats of the study: Expanded thyroid clonotypes (above 0.001) were mostly also found in blood.

This chain uses TRBV19 with TRBJ2-7; D not certain. The TCR sequence derives from a man younger than 35 with Graves' hyperthyroidism. The sample comprised blood. CDR3 region: CASSEQLSYEQYF. DNA for the CDR3: TGTGCCAGTAGTGAACAGCTCTCCTACGAGCAGTACTTC. Filled out from reference TRBV19 and TRBJ2-7, the complete variable domain reads DGGITQSPKYLFRKEGQNVTLSCEQNLNHDAMYWYRQDPGQGLRLIYYSQIVNDFQKGDIAEGYSVSREKKESFPLTVTSAQKNPTAFYLCASSEQLSYEQYFGPGTRLTVT.